The rows below give T cell receptor beta chains drawn from one sample of a study of vaccination and CD4 T cells after COVID-19. No cognate antigen is known for these TCRs. One entry per CDR3 protein, called by TCRdb with MiXCR from the PCR reads. This table holds approximately 9,800 distinct CDR3 sequences, around 31% found once. Source material: CD4+ T cells from blood, cultured in vitro. Receptors were obtained from a human donor in good health. Both conserved end residues are part of each CDR3. The D gene is left open where the match is weak. Not all rows give a size; the values are once, few, many and, for expanded clones, a class.

v_call,j_call,d_call,clone_size,cdr3_aa,cdr3_nt
TRBV6-1,TRBJ2-5,.,medium-sized,CASSEGPGQETQYF,TGTGCCAGCAGTGAAGGACCGGGCCAAGAGACCCAGTACTTC
TRBV24-1,TRBJ1-5,.,.,CATSDRGTQPQHF,TGTGCCACCAGTGACCGCGGGACTCAGCCCCAGCATTTT
TRBV4-1,TRBJ2-5,.,.,CASSRLPTGQETQYF,TGCGCCAGCAGCCGACTCCCCACGGGGCAAGAGACCCAGTACTTC
TRBV4-1,TRBJ1-1,.,few,CASSQQRLNTEAFF,TGCGCCAGCAGCCAACAGAGGTTGAACACTGAAGCTTTCTTT
TRBV2,TRBJ1-1,TRBD1,.,CASRGTARNTEAFF,TGTGCCAGCAGGGGGACAGCCAGGAACACTGAAGCTTTCTTT
TRBV12-3/TRBV12-4,TRBJ1-6,.,.,CASSLGGSGTLHF,TGTGCCAGCAGTTTAGGGGGGTCCGGGACCCTCCACTTT
TRBV27,TRBJ2-7,TRBD2,.,CASSPQPGLAGSYEQYF,TGTGCCAGCAGTCCCCAGCCGGGACTAGCGGGTTCCTACGAGCAGTACTTC
TRBV7-2,TRBJ1-5,.,few,CASSLEIASPQHF,TGTGCCAGCAGCTTAGAGATCGCGTCACCCCAGCATTTT
TRBV6-1,TRBJ2-7,.,.,CASIPGKPYEQYF,TGTGCCAGCATCCCCGGCAAACCCTACGAGCAGTACTTC
TRBV27,TRBJ1-5,TRBD1,.,CASSGIRDRGTLNQPQHF,TGTGCCAGCAGTGGAATCCGGGACAGGGGGACCCTCAATCAGCCCCAGCATTTT
TRBV20-1,TRBJ1-6,TRBD1,.,CSASPGQHSYNSPLHF,TGCAGTGCGAGCCCGGGACAGCACTCCTATAATTCACCCCTCCACTTT
TRBV12-3/TRBV12-4,TRBJ2-5,.,.,CASSPTPLGWGWSETQYF,TGTGCCAGCAGTCCAACCCCGTTGGGTTGGGGGTGGTCAGAGACCCAGTACTTC
TRBV18,TRBJ1-2,.,once,CASSPLGRANYGYTF,TGTGCCAGCTCACCCCTCGGGAGAGCTAACTATGGCTACACCTTC
TRBV11-2,TRBJ2-1,TRBD2,.,CASSGGLAQNPYNEQFF,TGTGCCAGCAGCGGAGGACTAGCGCAAAACCCCTACAATGAGCAGTTCTTC
TRBV5-1,TRBJ2-3,TRBD1,once,CASSPTGKDTQYF,TGCGCCAGCAGCCCGACAGGGAAAGATACGCAGTATTTT
TRBV6-1,TRBJ2-5,.,few,CASSEGPTQYF,TGTGCCAGCAGTGAAGGACCTACCCAGTACTTC
TRBV7-2,TRBJ2-5,TRBD1,.,CASSPRGTGGMETQYF,TGTGCCAGCAGCCCCCGGGGGACAGGGGGCATGGAGACCCAGTACTTC
TRBV11-2,TRBJ2-1,TRBD2,.,CASSPLSGRAFEQFF,TGTGCCAGCAGCCCCCTCAGCGGGAGGGCCTTTGAGCAGTTCTTC
TRBV7-2,TRBJ1-1,TRBD1,few,CASRKTGRNTEAFF,TGTGCCAGCAGGAAGACAGGGCGAAACACTGAAGCTTTCTTT
TRBV19,TRBJ2-1,.,few,CASSLGVAGNEQFF,TGTGCCAGTAGTTTAGGCGTCGCGGGCAATGAGCAGTTCTTC
TRBV20-1,TRBJ2-1,TRBD1,few,CSARGGTGNSYNEQFF,TGCAGTGCTAGAGGTGGGACAGGTAACTCCTACAATGAGCAGTTCTTC
TRBV20-1,TRBJ2-3,TRBD2,few,CSASGLAGDYQRDTQYF,TGCAGTGCTAGCGGACTAGCGGGGGACTACCAGAGGGATACGCAGTATTTT
TRBV15,TRBJ1-2,.,few,CATSRDLAVSNYGYTF,TGTGCCACCAGCAGAGATTTAGCAGTATCTAACTATGGCTACACCTTC
TRBV12-3/TRBV12-4,TRBJ2-5,TRBD2,.,CASSLLVQREGQTQYF,TGTGCCAGCAGTTTGTTGGTCCAGCGGGAGGGCCAGACCCAGTACTTC
TRBV7-2,TRBJ1-2,.,.,CASSSGTYGYTF,TGTGCCAGCAGCTCTGGAACTTATGGCTACACCTTC
TRBV7-6,TRBJ1-1,.,.,CASSPSDGGGRAFF,TGTGCCAGCAGCCCCTCGGACGGAGGAGGTAGAGCTTTCTTT
TRBV14,TRBJ2-1,TRBD2,few,CASSQDGAGGPWDEQFF,TGTGCCAGCAGCCAAGATGGGGCGGGAGGGCCTTGGGATGAGCAGTTCTTC
TRBV4-2,TRBJ1-1,.,.,CASSQDPGRGRPNTEAFF,TGTGCCAGCAGCCAGGATCCTGGGCGGGGACGTCCGAACACTGAAGCTTTCTTT
TRBV6-1,TRBJ2-7,TRBD2,.,CASRGTSGRTGYEQYF,TGTGCCAGCAGGGGGACTAGCGGGAGGACGGGATACGAGCAGTACTTC
TRBV20-1,TRBJ2-7,TRBD2,few,CSAFSGSNSYEQYF,TGCAGTGCTTTTAGCGGGAGCAATTCCTACGAGCAGTACTTC
TRBV19,TRBJ1-2,.,.,CASSNTGRSYGYTF,TGTGCCAGTAGTAACACAGGGCGTTCCTATGGCTACACCTTC
TRBV28,TRBJ2-7,TRBD2,.,CASSLRGLAASEQYF,TGTGCCAGCAGTTTAAGGGGACTAGCAGCGTCCGAGCAGTACTTC
TRBV29-1,TRBJ1-1,TRBD1,.,CSVTGTGGKNTEAFF,TGCAGCGTTACCGGGACAGGGGGCAAGAACACTGAAGCTTTCTTT
TRBV5-4,TRBJ1-1,.,.,CASSHTGKGTEAFF,TGTGCCAGCAGCCACACAGGGAAGGGCACTGAAGCTTTCTTT
TRBV28,TRBJ2-5,TRBD1,once,CASAQDRGGAETQYF,TGTGCCAGCGCCCAGGACAGGGGAGGAGCGGAGACCCAGTACTTC
TRBV6-2/TRBV6-3,TRBJ2-3,TRBD2,few,CASSFDHRLAGDTDTQYF,TGTGCCAGCAGTTTTGATCATAGACTAGCGGGAGACACAGATACGCAGTATTTT
TRBV20-1,TRBJ2-7,.,once,CGGALGAYEQYF,TGCGGAGGGGCTCTAGGGGCCTACGAGCAGTACTTC
TRBV7-2,TRBJ2-7,.,once,CASSSETYVTYEQYF,TGTGCCAGCAGCTCCGAGACTTACGTCACCTACGAGCAGTACTTC
TRBV27,TRBJ2-2,.,.,CASKTVGRQAGELFF,TGTGCCAGCAAAACGGTGGGGAGGCAGGCCGGGGAGCTGTTTTTT
TRBV28,TRBJ2-5,TRBD2,few,CASSLFSGGRNQETQYF,TGTGCCAGCAGTTTATTCTCGGGGGGGAGGAACCAAGAGACCCAGTACTTC
TRBV29-1,TRBJ1-2,.,few,CSVRQARGKGYTF,TGCAGCGTGCGACAGGCGAGAGGCAAGGGCTACACCTTC
TRBV6-2/TRBV6-3,TRBJ1-6,.,.,CASSYSASGNSPLHF,TGTGCCAGCAGTTACTCGGCTTCAGGGAATTCACCCCTCCACTTT
TRBV6-1,TRBJ1-5,.,.,CASSQGYSNQPQHF,TGTGCCAGCAGCCAGGGGTATAGCAATCAGCCCCAGCATTTT
TRBV12-3/TRBV12-4,TRBJ1-2,TRBD1,.,CASSPPTGKGYTF,TGTGCCAGCAGTCCACCGACAGGGAAGGGCTACACCTTC
TRBV7-2,TRBJ2-2,.,few,CASSTQGELFF,TGTGCCAGCAGCACACAAGGGGAGCTGTTTTTT
TRBV11-3,TRBJ2-3,.,.,CASSSLGDTQYF,TGTGCCAGCAGCTCGCTGGGGGATACGCAGTATTTT
TRBV27,TRBJ2-5,.,few,CASSREFWETQYF,TGTGCCAGCAGCAGGGAGTTCTGGGAGACCCAGTACTTC
TRBV5-4,TRBJ2-5,.,once,CASNSRGGIQETQYF,TGTGCCAGCAACTCCCGAGGAGGAATCCAAGAGACCCAGTACTTC
TRBV6-2/TRBV6-3,TRBJ2-5,.,.,CASSYGASRQETQYF,TGTGCCAGCAGTTACGGGGCTAGCAGACAAGAGACCCAGTACTTC
TRBV19,TRBJ2-4,.,.,CASELSGRSKNIQYF,TGTGCCAGTGAACTGAGCGGACGATCCAAAAACATTCAGTACTTC
TRBV28,TRBJ2-7,.,once,CASSPMRGSSVEQYF,TGTGCCAGCAGTCCAATGAGGGGGTCGTCGGTCGAGCAGTACTTC
TRBV27,TRBJ2-7,TRBD1,.,CATRPGTGGFPYEQYF,TGTGCCACCCGACCCGGAACAGGGGGATTCCCCTACGAGCAGTACTTC
TRBV20-1,TRBJ2-5,TRBD1,.,CSATDRGRLLKTQYF,TGCAGTGCTACGGACAGGGGGCGTCTTTTGAAGACCCAGTACTTC